The 24 T cell receptor beta chains listed next were all sequenced from one sample in a study of siplizumab effects on memory and regulatory T cells. Libraries were prepared by immunoSEQ multiplex PCR; TCRdb keeps only in-frame clonotypes and omits some of them. The sample lists approximately 94,000 clones, roughly 93% occurring once. Sequencing input: CD8+ T cells sorted from blood. The receptors shown here come from a human donor in good health.

The chain is built from TRBV7-8 and TRBJ2-3, with TRBD2 matching over 14 bases. The trim removed 4 bases at V and 8 bases at J, leaving 5 bases unmatched. Germline CDR1 is SGHVS and CDR2 is FQNEAQ. This CDR3 is built from 15 residues. Here the CDR3 reads CASSSQTSGGATQYF. CDR3 DNA sequence: TGTGCCAGCAGCTCCCAGACTAGCGGGGGGGCTACGCAGTATTTT.

This chain joins TRBV6-6 and TRBJ2-2, with 10 bases matching TRBD2. The CDR3 extends over 16 amino acids. Germline CDR1 is MNHNY and CDR2 is SVGAGI (reference sequence). V lost 5 bases and J lost 2; bases outside the gene matches: 5. The CDR3 loop reads CASSLGLAANTGELFF. The CDR3, as DNA: TGTGCCAGCAGTCTTGGACTAGCGGCCAACACCGGGGAGCTGTTTTTT.

The gene calls are TRBV7-9 and TRBJ2-1; D possibly corresponds to TRBD2 (5 bases). V was cut by 5 bases and J by 9 bases, with 17 bases left in between. The germline CDR1 and CDR2 sequences are SEHNR and FQNEAQ (reference sequence). This CDR3 contains 14 residues. The CDR3 nucleotides are TGTGCCAGCAGCCACGGAATAGCGCCGCGTGAGCAGTTCTTC. Its protein is CASSHGIAPREQFF.

The rearrangement joins TRBV6-5 to TRBJ2-1; TRBD2 is a possible D gene (6 bases). The CDR3 loop spans 13 amino acids. V lost 1 base and J 7 bases, leaving 8 bases between the germline ends. Germline lookup yields CDR1 MNHEY and CDR2 SVGAGI. CDR3 in amino acids: CASSYLGGNEQFF. CDR3 sequence (DNA): TGTGCCAGCAGTTACTTGGGGGGAAATGAGCAGTTCTTC.

The genes are TRBV7-6 and TRBJ2-3; TRBD2 aligns across 8 bases. This CDR3 comprises 16 residues. Germline values: CDR1 SGHVS, CDR2 FNYEAQ. V shed 5 bases, J shed 3 bases, and the junction held 10 bases outside the gene matches. CDR3 sequence reads: CASSLLPGGLTDTQYF. The DNA of the CDR3 is TGTGCCAGCAGCCTTCTTCCGGGGGGGCTGACAGATACGCAGTATTTT. The whole variable domain, filled in from reference TRBV7-6 and TRBJ2-3, reads GAGVSQSPRYKVTKRGQDVALRCDPISGHVSLYWYRQALGQGPEFLTYFNYEAQQDKSGLPNDRFSAERPEGSISTLTIQRTEQRDSAMYRCASSLLPGGLTDTQYFGPGTRLTVL.

A word on this clone: Other DNA sequences in the same sample also yield this CDR3. The chain links TRBV5-1 to TRBJ2-5; no firm D call. CDR3 length: 14 residues. Between the trimmed V and J ends, which lost 0 bases and 5 bases, there was a span of 11 bases. CDR1 is SGHRS and CDR2 is YFSETQ in the germline V gene. The CDR3 is CASSLEGGGETQYF. The CDR3 DNA sequence: TGCGCCAGCAGCTTGGAGGGCGGTGGGGAGACCCAGTACTTC.

The chain has TRBV13 and TRBJ2-3; the match to TRBD2 covers 11 bases. Germline loops: CDR1 PRHDT, CDR2 FYEKMQ (reference sequence). J gave up 4 bases and V 3 bases, and 21 bases lay outside the gene matches. The CDR3 is 21 amino acids. The CDR3 region has the DNA TGTGCCAGCAGCTTGTACGGCGGGCGACTAGCGGGATCTTACGTCGCAGATACGCAGTATTTT. Amino acid sequence: CASSLYGGRLAGSYVADTQYF. The whole variable domain, remainder taken from reference TRBV13 and TRBJ2-3, is AAGVIQSPRHLIKEKRETATLKCYPIPRHDTVYWYQQGPGQDPQFLISFYEKMQSDKGSIPDRFSAQQFSDYHSELNMSSLELGDSALYFCASSLYGGRLAGSYVADTQYFGPGTRLTVL.

This clone has a single count. The CDR3 loop reads CASSDLEETEKLFF. The CDR3 nucleotides read TGTGCCAGCAGTGATTTGGAGGAGACTGAAAAACTGTTTTTT. This chain uses TRBV2 with TRBJ1-4; the D is unclear. Trimming cost V 3 bases and J 7 bases, with 12 bases left between them. CDR1 is SNHLY, CDR2 FYNNEI, per germline. The CDR3 has 14 residues.

As regards this clone: The junction does not match germline at one end; this may be a read error. The V and J genes are TRBV14 and TRBJ2-5, with 7 bases identical to TRBD1. The CDR3 has 15 residues. Germline V gives CDR1 SGHDN, CDR2 FVKESK. The CDR3 DNA is TGTGCCAGCAGCCATGATCCGGGACAGCAAGGGACCCAGTACTTC. Its protein is CASSHDPGQQGTQYF.

The chain is built from TRBV15 and TRBJ2-5, with TRBD1 matching over 7 bases. V trimming: 3 bases; J trimming: 5 bases; junction bases outside the gene matches: 15. This CDR3 has 17 amino acids. Per the germline V gene, CDR1 is LNHNV and CDR2 is YYDKDF (reference sequence). Here the CDR3 DNA reads TGTGCCACCAGCAGTGTACCGCCTAAGGGGGCCGGGGAGACCCAGTACTTC. This encodes CATSSVPPKGAGETQYF.

The chain couples TRBV7-9 to TRBJ2-3; tentatively, D is TRBD2 (5 bases). The CDR3 loop spans 14 amino acids. The V and J ends lost 2 bases and 0 bases respectively, with 6 bases between them. CDR1 is SEHNR, CDR2 FQNEAQ, per germline (reference sequence). The CDR3 nucleotides read TGTGCCAGCAGCTTACAGCGGAGCACAGATACGCAGTATTTT. It is translated as CASSLQRSTDTQYF.

CDR3 nucleotide sequence: TGTGCCAGCAGCTTAGCGGCAGATAGCAATCAGCCCCAGCATTTT. This translates into CASSLAADSNQPQHF. J is TRBJ1-5 and V is TRBV7-9; D not resolved. There are 15 residues in the CDR3. Trimming cost V 0 bases and J 0 bases, with 6 bases left between them. Germline CDR1 and CDR2: SEHNR and FQNEAQ (reference sequence).

V is TRBV9 and J is TRBJ1-1; TRBD1 is a possible D gene (6 bases). From germline, CDR1 is SGDLS and CDR2 YYNGEE. The V gene lost 5 bases and the J gene lost 6 bases, with 17 bases spanning the gap. This CDR3 comprises 14 residues. The CDR3 here is CASSGGGGLAEAFF. Here the CDR3 DNA reads TGTGCCAGCAGTGGGGGAGGGGGTTTGGCTGAAGCTTTCTTT. The full variable domain, completed using reference TRBV9 and TRBJ1-1, is DSGVTQTPKHLITATGQRVTLRCSPRSGDLSVYWYQQSLDQGLQFLIQYYNGEERAKGNILERFSAQQFPDLHSELNLSSLELGDSALYFCASSGGGGLAEAFFGQGTRLTVV.

This clone was recorded only once. The chain uses TRBV4-3 and TRBJ1-2; D unresolved. Germline CDR1 reads LGHNA; CDR2 reads YSLEER. This CDR3 region has 13 residues. V lost 1 base and J lost 3, with 6 bases in between. The DNA for the CDR3 is TGCGCCAGCAGCCAAGCTCGGTACTATGGCTACACCTTC. Its translation is CASSQARYYGYTF.

The rearrangement uses TRBV6-5 and TRBJ2-1; D is unresolved. V was clipped by 6 bases and J by 8 bases, with 11 bases between them. The CDR3 covers 12 residues. The germline gives CDR1 MNHEY, CDR2 SVGAGI. The CDR3 here is CASRRNEDEQFF. As DNA, the CDR3 is TGTGCCAGCAGACGAAACGAGGATGAGCAGTTCTTC.

This chain joins TRBV7-9 and TRBJ1-1; D not resolved. CDR3 size: 16 residues. The V end was cut by 1 base, the J end by 1 base, with 13 bases between. Germline assignment: CDR1 SEHNR and CDR2 FQNEAQ (reference sequence). This chain's CDR3 is CASSLVLRAQNTEAFF. The CDR3, as DNA: TGTGCCAGCAGCTTAGTCCTAAGGGCCCAGAACACTGAAGCTTTCTTT.

The table lists this clone with a count of one. J is TRBJ2-7 and V is TRBV18; D is uncertain. From germline, CDR1 is KGHSH and CDR2 LQKENI. The CDR3 runs 13 residues. The ends were cut back, 3 bases at V and 2 bases at J, with 8 bases in the middle. CDR3 in amino acids: CASSPSQPYEQYF. In nucleotides, the CDR3 is TGTGCCAGCTCACCGTCACAGCCCTACGAGCAGTACTTC.

V and J are TRBV11-3 and TRBJ2-7; 9 bases match TRBD1. The germline V gene has CDR1 SGHNT and CDR2 YENEEA. V gave up 0 bases and J gave up 5 bases; unmatched junction bases: 5. This CDR3 has 15 residues. DNA for the CDR3: TGTGCCAGCAGCTTAGACTCGACAGGGGGTCACGAGCAGTACTTC. Translating gives CASSLDSTGGHEQYF.

This chain uses TRBV11-2 with TRBJ2-7, with unresolved D. V was pared by 6 bases and J by 4 bases, with 13 bases between. The CDR3 extends over 13 amino acids. Germline V gives CDR1 SGHAT, CDR2 FQNNGV. The DNA of the CDR3 is TGTGCCAGCAGGCCGACGGGCGGATACGAGCAGTACTTC. Protein product: CASRPTGGYEQYF.

The J gene is TRBJ1-6, the V gene TRBV6-6; 9 bases are shared with TRBD1. J gave up 7 bases and V 7 bases, and 5 bases lay outside the gene matches. Germline V lookup: CDR1 MNHNY, CDR2 SVGAGI (reference sequence). The CDR3 length is 14 residues. CDR3 DNA sequence: TGTGCCAGCATTGCCGGGACAGGGAATTCACCCCTCCACTTT. It specifies CASIAGTGNSPLHF.

The CDR3 here is CASSVGGFMNTEAFF. CDR3 bases: TGTGCCAGCAGCGTAGGCGGTTTCATGAACACTGAAGCTTTCTTT. The chain links TRBV9 to TRBJ1-1; D unresolved. Germline CDR1 SGDLS, CDR2 YYNGEE. Trimming cost V 0 bases and J 0 bases, with 9 bases left between them. This CDR3 is 15 amino acids long.

V and J are TRBV19 and TRBJ1-4, with no clear D. The V end was cut by 3 bases, the J end by 7 bases, with 18 bases between. CDR1 LNHDA and CDR2 SQIVND come from the germline V gene (reference sequence). The CDR3 is made up of 16 amino acids. CDR3 residues: CASSILSFGGAEKLFF. Written as DNA, the CDR3 is TGTGCCAGTAGTATTTTGAGTTTCGGCGGAGCTGAAAAACTGTTTTTT. The entire variable domain, with the rest obtained from reference TRBV19 and TRBJ1-4, is as follows: DGGITQSPKYLFRKEGQNVTLSCEQNLNHDAMYWYRQDPGQGLRLIYYSQIVNDFQKGDIAEGYSVSREKKESFPLTVTSAQKNPTAFYLCASSILSFGGAEKLFFGSGTQLSVL.

J is TRBJ2-5 and V is TRBV5-6; TRBD2 agrees at 8 bases. There are 15 residues in the CDR3. Germline V lookup: CDR1 SGHDT, CDR2 YYEEEE. Unmatched junction bases numbered 9, after V lost 4 bases and J lost 4 bases. DNA of the CDR3: TGTGCCAGCAGCCCTCCCGGGGGGGCTTTAGAGACCCAGTACTTC. As protein: CASSPPGGALETQYF. The full variable domain, its missing parts supplied by reference TRBV5-6 and TRBJ2-5, is DAGVTQSPTHLIKTRGQQVTLRCSPKSGHDTVSWYQQALGQGPQFIFQYYEEEERQRGNFPDRFSGHQFPNYSSELNVNALLLGDSALYLCASSPPGGALETQYFGPGTRLLVL.

The chain combines TRBV5-1 with TRBJ2-2; TRBD1 agrees at 11 bases. Germline loops: CDR1 SGHRS, CDR2 YFSETQ. This CDR3 region has 17 residues. V lost 1 base to trimming and J lost 3 bases; unmatched junction nucleotides: 5. The CDR3 DNA sequence: TGCGCCAGCAGCTTGCGGGACAGGGGGAGTTACACCGGGGAGCTGTTTTTT. It codes for CASSLRDRGSYTGELFF.